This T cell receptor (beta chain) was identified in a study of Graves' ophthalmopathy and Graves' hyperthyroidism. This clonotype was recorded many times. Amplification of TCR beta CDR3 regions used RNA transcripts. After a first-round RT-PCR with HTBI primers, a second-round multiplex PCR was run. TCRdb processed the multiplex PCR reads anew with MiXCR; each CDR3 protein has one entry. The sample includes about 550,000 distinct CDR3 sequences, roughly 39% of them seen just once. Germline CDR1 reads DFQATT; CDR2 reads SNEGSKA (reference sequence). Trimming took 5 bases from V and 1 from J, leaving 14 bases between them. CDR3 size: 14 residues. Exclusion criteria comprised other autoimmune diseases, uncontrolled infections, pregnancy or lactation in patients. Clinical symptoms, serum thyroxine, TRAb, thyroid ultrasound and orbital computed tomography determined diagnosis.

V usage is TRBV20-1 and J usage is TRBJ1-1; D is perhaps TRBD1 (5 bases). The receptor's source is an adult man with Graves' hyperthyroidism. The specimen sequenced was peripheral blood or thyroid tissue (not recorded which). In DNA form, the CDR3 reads TGCAGTGCTGGGGGTCAGCTGGCGAACACTGAAGCTTTCTTT. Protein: CSAGGQLANTEAFF.